Listed below are T cell receptor beta chains from one sample, sequenced in a study of T cells in Graves' hyperthyroidism and ophthalmopathy. TCRdb re-called the multiplex PCR reads with MiXCR, one entry per CDR3 protein. In the table there are around 190,000 distinct CDR3 sequences, approximately 16% of which are singletons. The sample consisted of blood. The source of these receptors is a woman aged 50 to 60 with Graves' hyperthyroidism. Each CDR3 is given with its conserved first and last residue. The D gene is left open where the match is weak. Clone size appears in some rows only: once, few, many, or a class for an expanded clone.

.	TRBV5-4	.	TRBJ1-1	TGTGCCAGCAGACGAAGGGAAACAAACACTGAAGCTTTCTTT	CASRRRETNTEAFF
many	TRBV6-1	TRBD1	TRBJ2-7	TGTGCCAGCAGAGCAGGTTCAGCCCGCGTGGGACAGCGATACGAGCAGTACTTC	CASRAGSARVGQRYEQYF
.	TRBV2	TRBD2	TRBJ2-2	TGTGCCAGCAACGAAGGACTAGCGTTAACGAAGAACACCGGGGAGCTGTTTTTT	CASNEGLALTKNTGELFF
.	TRBV28	.	TRBJ2-4	TGTGCCAGCAGCCCGATTAGTGACAAAAACATTCAGTACTTC	CASSPISDKNIQYF
many	TRBV5-1	TRBD2	TRBJ2-1	TGCGCCAGCAGCTTGGAGTTTGCGGGAGGGGCGGACGGACAGTTCTTC	CASSLEFAGGADGQFF
.	TRBV19	.	TRBJ2-1	TGTGCCAGTAGTATAGATTTGACTAGGACTCTCTACAATGAGCAGTTCTTC	CASSIDLTRTLYNEQFF
.	TRBV19	TRBD2	TRBJ2-7	TGTGCCAGTAGCCGACTAGCGGGAGTGAACGAGCAGTACTTC	CASSRLAGVNEQYF
.	TRBV6-4	TRBD2	TRBJ2-3	TGTGCCAGCAGCCTTAGCGGGAGGGCCGCAGATACGCAGTATTTT	CASSLSGRAADTQYF
many	TRBV11-2	.	TRBJ2-7	TGTGCCAGCAGCCCGTCCCTGGCCGGACGTCTTGGCGAGCAGTACTTC	CASSPSLAGRLGEQYF
.	TRBV5-1	.	TRBJ2-2	TGCGCCAGCAGAGCCCTGAACACCGGGGAGCTGTTTTTT	CASRALNTGELFF
.	TRBV6-2/TRBV6-3	.	TRBJ1-5	TGTGCCAGCAGCCCAACCGGGACACCCAATCAGCCCCAGCATTTT	CASSPTGTPNQPQHF
few	TRBV5-1	TRBD1	TRBJ1-2	TGCGCCAGCAGCGGCCCGGACAGGGGCTACACCTTC	CASSGPDRGYTF
many	TRBV6-1	TRBD1	TRBJ2-3	TGTGCCAGCAGACCAGACAGGGGGCCCGGCAGCACAGATACGCAGTATTTT	CASRPDRGPGSTDTQYF
.	TRBV28	TRBD1	TRBJ2-5	TGTGCCAGCAGGGGCGGACAGGGTGGGGAGACCCAGTACTTC	CASRGGQGGETQYF